The rows below give T cell receptor beta chains drawn from one sample of a study of blood T cell repertoires in COVID-19. Sequencing used immunoSEQ multiplex PCR; TCRdb keeps in-frame clones, though not all of them. This sample yields hundreds of thousands of clones, of which around 85% are seen a single time; around 0.72% belongs to the top ten. The sample taken for sequencing was peripheral blood. Receptor source: a man aged 35-49 years with acute or convalescent COVID-19. The CDR3 runs from the conserved cysteine through the conserved F or W. The D gene is left open where the match is weak. Clone size is shown for a subset of rows, as once, few, many or a class of expanded clone.

>.|TRBD1|TRBJ2-1|TRBV7-6
CASSFNQGALNEQFF
TGTGCCAGCAGCTTTAACCAGGGGGCGCTCAATGAGCAGTTCTTC
>.|TRBD1|TRBJ1-1|TRBV27
CASSLGTANTEAFF
TGTGCCAGCAGTTTAGGGACAGCCAACACTGAAGCTTTCTTT
>.|TRBD2|TRBJ2-2|TRBV9
CASSLPLARDDTGELFF
TGTGCCAGCAGCCTCCCACTAGCGCGAGACGACACCGGGGAGCTGTTTTTT
>.|TRBD1|TRBJ2-1|TRBV10-2
CASGDRGLSGNSYNEQFF
TGCGCCAGCGGGGACAGGGGGCTGAGCGGGAACTCCTACAATGAGCAGTTCTTC
>.|.|TRBJ2-3|TRBV18
CASSPAGSTDTQYF
TGTGCCAGCTCACCAGCGGGCAGCACAGATACGCAGTATTTT
>once|.|TRBJ1-6|TRBV7-9
CASSLDRNSPLHF
TGTGCCAGCAGCTTAGACCGGAATTCACCCCTCCACTTT
>.|.|TRBJ1-5|TRBV10-3
CAISESGRGQPQHF
TGTGCCATCAGTGAGTCTGGCAGGGGCCAGCCCCAGCATTTT
>.|TRBD1|TRBJ2-3|TRBV7-8
CASSLSGTGNADTQYF
TGTGCCAGCAGCTTATCCGGGACAGGGAACGCAGATACGCAGTATTTT
>.|.|TRBJ2-5|TRBV19
CASTNREGETQYF
TGTGCCAGTACTAACAGGGAAGGGGAGACCCAGTACTTC
>.|.|TRBJ1-3|TRBV11-2
CASSSPGYSRNTIYF
TGTGCCAGCAGCTCTCCAGGGTACAGTAGAAACACCATATATTTT
>.|TRBD1|TRBJ1-1|TRBV2
CASSTQGAGNTEAFF
TGTGCCAGCAGTACGCAGGGGGCGGGGAACACTGAAGCTTTCTTT
>.|TRBD1|TRBJ2-7|TRBV11-2
CASSRDRPYEQYF
TGTGCCAGCAGCCGGGACAGACCCTACGAGCAGTACTTC
>.|.|TRBJ1-2|TRBV5-4
CASSPGGADNYGYTF
TGTGCCAGCAGCCCGGGGGGCGCAGATAACTATGGCTACACCTTC
>.|TRBD2|TRBJ2-7|TRBV2
CASSESAGGPSYEQYF
TGTGCCAGCAGTGAATCGGCGGGGGGGCCCTCCTACGAGCAGTACTTC
>.|TRBD2|TRBJ2-5|TRBV18
CASSGLATRATQYF
TGTGCCAGCTCCGGACTAGCGACCCGAGCGACCCAGTACTTC
>.|.|TRBJ1-2|TRBV6-5
CASSYSRQRGYGYTF
TGTGCCAGCAGTTACTCGAGACAACGGGGGTATGGCTACACCTTC
>.|.|TRBJ2-5|TRBV7-9
CASSLMVAVQETQYF
TGTGCCAGCAGCTTAATGGTAGCGGTTCAAGAGACCCAGTACTTC
>.|TRBD2|TRBJ2-5|TRBV6-2/TRBV6-3
CASSFSLAGEETQYF
TGTGCCAGCAGTTTTTCGCTAGCGGGAGAAGAGACCCAGTACTTC
>few|TRBD2|TRBJ2-1|TRBV19
CASGGLDPGSEQFF
TGTGCCAGTGGAGGACTAGATCCCGGGAGTGAGCAGTTCTTC
>once|.|TRBJ2-7|TRBV14
CASSQGDSWDTTYEQYF
TGTGCCAGCAGCCAAGGGGATTCGTGGGACACCACCTACGAGCAGTACTTC
>.|TRBD1|TRBJ1-6|TRBV5-4
CASSIGFGQGNSPLHF
TGTGCCAGCAGCATTGGTTTTGGACAGGGCAATTCACCCCTCCACTTT
>.|TRBD1|TRBJ1-6|TRBV3-1/TRBV3-2
CASSHLGQDSPLHF
TGTGCCAGCAGCCATTTGGGACAGGATTCACCCCTCCACTTT
>.|TRBD1|TRBJ1-4|TRBV7-2
CASSFKRGRDEKLFF
TGTGCCAGCAGCTTCAAGAGGGGGCGAGATGAAAAACTGTTTTTT
>.|.|TRBJ2-3|TRBV7-2
CASSRFEATDTQYF
TGTGCCAGCAGCCGCTTTGAGGCCACAGATACGCAGTATTTT
>.|TRBD1|TRBJ2-3|TRBV7-8
CASSARQGWWTDTQYF
TGTGCCAGCAGCGCCCGACAGGGTTGGTGGACAGATACGCAGTATTTT
>.|.|TRBJ1-6|TRBV7-6
CASSPRVDSPLHF
TGTGCCAGCAGCCCCAGGGTGGATTCACCCCTCCACTTT
>.|.|TRBJ1-5|TRBV7-2
CASSLELTTNQPQHF
TGTGCCAGCAGCTTAGAGCTGACAACCAATCAGCCCCAGCATTTT
>once|.|TRBJ2-7|TRBV5-4
CASSLAGAVEQYF
TGTGCCAGCAGCTTGGCAGGGGCGGTGGAGCAGTACTTC
>.|.|TRBJ1-5|TRBV7-9
CASSLGTAGNQPQHF
TGTGCCAGCAGCTTAGGGACAGCAGGCAATCAGCCCCAGCATTTT
>.|.|TRBJ1-6|TRBV30
CAWSVARGSTPLHF
TGTGCCTGGAGTGTAGCCAGGGGCAGTACACCCCTCCACTTT
>.|.|TRBJ2-3|TRBV4-1
CASSQEGPLSTDTQYF
TGCGCCAGCAGCCAAGAGGGCCCACTTAGCACAGATACGCAGTATTTT
>.|.|TRBJ1-6|TRBV27
CASSGGLQNSPLHF
TGTGCCAGCAGTGGGGGACTTCAAAATTCACCCCTCCACTTT
>once|.|TRBJ1-6|TRBV2
CASSGSGDYNSPLHF
TGTGCCAGCAGTGGTTCAGGGGATTATAATTCACCCCTCCACTTT
>.|TRBD2|TRBJ2-7|TRBV4-3
CASSQDSAVRLAGGGYEQYF
TGCGCCAGCAGCCAAGATTCCGCAGTCCGACTAGCGGGCGGGGGGTACGAGCAGTACTTC
>.|TRBD1|TRBJ2-7|TRBV18
CASSLGDRAYEQYF
TGTGCCAGCTCACTAGGGGACAGGGCCTACGAGCAGTACTTC
>.|TRBD1|TRBJ2-7|TRBV14
CASSQPGGLTYEQYF
TGTGCCAGCAGCCAACCAGGGGGCCTAACCTACGAGCAGTACTTC
>.|.|TRBJ2-7|TRBV27
CASSLWGKDGTYEQYF
TGTGCCAGCAGTTTATGGGGCAAGGACGGAACCTACGAGCAGTACTTC
>.|.|TRBJ2-5|TRBV7-8
CASSPIGRYLQETQYF
TGTGCCAGCAGCCCCATCGGGAGATACCTCCAAGAGACCCAGTACTTC
>.|TRBD2|TRBJ2-5|TRBV6-5
CASRQMAGDQETQYF
TGTGCCAGCAGACAGATGGCGGGGGACCAAGAGACCCAGTACTTC
>.|.|TRBJ1-2|TRBV5-6
CASSSPEGYGYTF
TGTGCCAGCAGCTCCCCCGAGGGCTATGGCTACACCTTC
>.|.|TRBJ2-7|TRBV5-1
CASSLAAAGYEQYF
TGCGCCAGCAGCTTGGCCGCCGCAGGATACGAGCAGTACTTC
>.|TRBD1|TRBJ1-1|TRBV25-1
CASRRTGKSANTEAFF
TGTGCCAGCAGAAGGACAGGGAAAAGTGCGAACACTGAAGCTTTCTTT
>.|.|TRBJ1-1|TRBV28
CASSLGSTEAFF
TGTGCCAGCAGTTTAGGGAGTACTGAAGCTTTCTTT
>.|.|TRBJ1-6|TRBV30
CAWSVSADNSPLHF
TGTGCCTGGAGTGTTTCTGCAGATAATTCACCCCTCCACTTT
>medium-sized|.|TRBJ2-5|TRBV27
CASMLGGGETQYF
TGTGCCAGCATGCTGGGAGGTGGAGAGACCCAGTACTTC